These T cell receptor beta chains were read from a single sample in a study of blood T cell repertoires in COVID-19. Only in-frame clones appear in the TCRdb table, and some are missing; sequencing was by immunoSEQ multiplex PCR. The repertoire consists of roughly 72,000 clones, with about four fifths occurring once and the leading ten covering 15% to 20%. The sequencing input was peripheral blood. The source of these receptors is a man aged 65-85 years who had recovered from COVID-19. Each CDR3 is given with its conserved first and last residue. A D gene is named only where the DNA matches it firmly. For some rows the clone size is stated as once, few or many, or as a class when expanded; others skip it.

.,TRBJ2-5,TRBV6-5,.,CASSLWGGETQYF,TGTGCCAGCAGTTTGTGGGGAGGAGAGACCCAGTACTTC
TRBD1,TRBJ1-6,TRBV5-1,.,CASSSQDRVDSPLHF,TGCGCCAGCAGCTCACAGGACAGGGTCGATTCACCCCTCCACTTT
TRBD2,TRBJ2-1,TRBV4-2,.,CASSQEWGGKNEQFF,TGTGCCAGCAGCCAAGAGTGGGGGGGGAAGAATGAGCAGTTCTTC
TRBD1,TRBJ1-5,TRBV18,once,CASSEGQGDYSNQPQHF,TGTGCCAGCTCAGAGGGACAGGGGGACTATAGCAATCAGCCCCAGCATTTT
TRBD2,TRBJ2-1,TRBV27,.,CASSFGGGHNEQFF,TGTGCCAGCAGTTTTGGCGGGGGACACAATGAGCAGTTCTTC
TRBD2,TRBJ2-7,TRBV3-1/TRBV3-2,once,CASSQTREAPSEQYF,TGTGCCAGCAGCCAGACACGGGAGGCCCCCTCCGAGCAGTACTTC
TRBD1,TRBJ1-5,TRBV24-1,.,CATSEGQGYQPQHF,TGTGCCACCAGTGAGGGACAGGGGTATCAGCCCCAGCATTTT
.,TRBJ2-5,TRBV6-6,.,CASSSGDFIKTQYF,TGTGCCAGCAGTTCGGGGGATTTCATTAAGACCCAGTACTTC
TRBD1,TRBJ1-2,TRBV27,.,CASGQAMGYTF,TGTGCCAGCGGACAGGCTATGGGCTACACCTTC
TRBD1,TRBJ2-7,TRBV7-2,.,CASSSRTGLSYEQYF,TGTGCCAGCAGCTCAAGGACAGGCCTATCCTACGAGCAGTACTTC
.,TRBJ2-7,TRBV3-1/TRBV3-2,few,CASSQIGTGEQYF,TGTGCCAGCAGCCAAATAGGTACAGGCGAGCAGTACTTC
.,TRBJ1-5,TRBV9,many,CASSVETQGRSRGNQPQHF,TGTGCCAGCAGCGTAGAAACCCAGGGGAGATCAAGGGGCAATCAGCCCCAGCATTTT
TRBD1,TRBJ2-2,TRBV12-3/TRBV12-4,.,CASSGQVGGELFF,TGTGCCAGCAGTGGACAGGTCGGCGGGGAGCTGTTTTTT
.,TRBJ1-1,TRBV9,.,CASSVVREWTEAFF,TGTGCCAGCAGCGTAGTCAGGGAATGGACTGAAGCTTTCTTT
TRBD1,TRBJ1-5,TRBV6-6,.,CASSRRNPGQGVPQHF,TGTGCCAGCAGTCGACGAAATCCGGGACAGGGAGTGCCCCAGCATTTT
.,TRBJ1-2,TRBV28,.,CASSRDSANYGYTF,TGTGCCAGCAGTCGTGACTCAGCTAACTATGGCTACACCTTC
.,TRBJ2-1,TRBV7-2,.,CASSPGPLAPLSYNEQFF,TGTGCCAGCAGCCCAGGGCCACTGGCCCCCCTCTCCTACAATGAGCAGTTCTTC
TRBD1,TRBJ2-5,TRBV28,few,CASSLYYGAGGQETQYF,TGTGCCAGCAGTTTATATTATGGGGCAGGGGGCCAGGAGACCCAGTACTTC
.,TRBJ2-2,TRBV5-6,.,CASSPRESVFDDTGELFF,TGTGCCAGCAGCCCCAGGGAATCGGTTTTCGATGACACCGGGGAGCTGTTTTTT
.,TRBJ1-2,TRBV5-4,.,CASSLMADSLDGYTF,TGTGCCAGCAGCCTTATGGCGGACAGCTTAGATGGCTACACCTTC
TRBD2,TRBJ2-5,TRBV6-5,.,CASSYRTGGGKTQYF,TGTGCCAGCAGTTACAGAACGGGGGGTGGAAAGACCCAGTACTTC
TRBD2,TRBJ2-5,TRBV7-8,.,CASSLVVLAGMETQYF,TGTGCCAGCAGCTTAGTAGTACTAGCGGGGATGGAGACCCAGTACTTC
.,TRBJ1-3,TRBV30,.,CAWSPGTGNTIYF,TGTGCCTGGAGTCCAGGGACTGGAAACACCATATATTTT
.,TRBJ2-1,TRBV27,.,CASGGSNPEQFF,TGTGCCAGTGGCGGTTCAAACCCGGAGCAGTTCTTC